Following are 5 T cell receptor beta chains from one sample sequenced in a study of blood T cell repertoires in COVID-19. Profiled with immunoSEQ multiplex PCR; TCRdb holds only in-frame clones, not every one. The sample shows approximately 200,000 clones, around 80% of them seen only once. Specimen: peripheral blood. These receptors came from a woman older than 75 with COVID-19, enrolled during active disease.

V is TRBV9 and J is TRBJ2-5; TRBD1 aligns across 7 bases. V was pared by 4 bases and J by 5 bases, with 11 bases of the junction left unmatched. The CDR3 loop spans 15 amino acids. Germline V gives CDR1 SGDLS, CDR2 YYNGEE. CDR3 sequence (DNA): TGTGCCAGCAGCCTGGGACAGCCCTGGGTGGAGACCCAGTACTTC. It translates to CASSLGQPWVETQYF.

This clone was counted between two and nine times. The chain uses TRBV11-2 and TRBJ2-2, with 9 bases fitting TRBD1. The CDR3 is 16 amino acids. V dropped 4 bases and J dropped 3; count of bases not matched to a gene: 6. Per germline, CDR1 SGHAT and CDR2 FQNNGV. Here the CDR3 reads CASSSHRTGDTGELFF. The CDR3 nucleotides read TGTGCCAGCAGCTCCCACCGGACAGGGGACACCGGGGAGCTGTTTTTT.

This sequence joins TRBV5-4 and TRBJ2-3; D may be TRBD2 (6 bases). The CDR3 consists of 16 residues. CDR1 and CDR2 from the germline V gene are SGHNT and YYREEE (reference sequence). V lost 1 base and J lost 0, with 12 bases in between. The CDR3 nucleotides read TGTGCCAGCAGCTTGAGAACAAGCGGGAGCACAGATACGCAGTATTTT. It codes for CASSLRTSGSTDTQYF.

The V and J genes are TRBV28 and TRBJ1-4; D is undetermined. V was shortened by 5 bases and J by 1 base, with 17 bases between the two germline ends. Germline assignment: CDR1 MDHEN and CDR2 SYDVKM. The CDR3 has 17 amino acids. CDR3 DNA: TGTGCCAGCAGTGAACAGTTTTGGATTGTAACTAATGAAAAACTGTTTTTT. Residues: CASSEQFWIVTNEKLFF.

The rearrangement links TRBV9 to TRBJ2-3; TRBD1 aligns across 10 bases. Germline loops: CDR1 SGDLS, CDR2 YYNGEE. The V gene end was trimmed by 0 bases and the J gene end by 14 bases; junction bases not matched to a gene: 18. There are 17 residues in the CDR3. CDR3 bases: TGTGCCAGCAGCGTAGGACTAACCGGGACAGGGGATTCAGGGCGGTATTTT. The encoded protein is CASSVGLTGTGDSGRYF.